This T cell receptor beta chain was identified during a study of cytomegalovirus exposure and HLA in healthy donors. Across the whole study: Of all 370 or so donors who were genotyped, 75% to 90% belonged to the Caucasian-associated ancestry cluster. Whole-study results and caveats: Reports indicated that the classifier achieved high specificity and sensitivity in diagnosing cytomegalovirus status. Reports indicate that TCR beta sequences accurately predicted the HLA-A and HLA-B alleles of most subjects.

With regard to this clone: Its antigen is unknown.

With 60 Vbeta and 13 Jbeta primers, the PCR was carried out. The protocol was immunoSEQ multiplex PCR, while the TCRdb copy is restricted to in-frame clones and leaves out a portion. The sample holds over 150,000 clones, around 72% seen once. V lost 3 bases, J lost 3 bases, and 9 bases lay in between. Per the germline V gene, CDR1 is LNHDA and CDR2 is SQIVND (reference sequence). This CDR3 is 13 amino acids long. This receptor was identified in a middle-aged man in good health and CMV-seronegative. The chain joins TRBV19 to TRBJ2-7, with D possibly being TRBD1 (5 bases). The sequencing input was PBMCs. The CDR3 DNA reads as TGTGCCAGTAGTATTGGACACAACTACGAGCAGTACTTC. This sequence encodes CASSIGHNYEQYF. Full variable domain (missing parts from reference TRBV19 and TRBJ2-7): DGGITQSPKYLFRKEGQNVTLSCEQNLNHDAMYWYRQDPGQGLRLIYYSQIVNDFQKGDIAEGYSVSREKKESFPLTVTSAQKNPTAFYLCASSIGHNYEQYFGPGTRLTVT.